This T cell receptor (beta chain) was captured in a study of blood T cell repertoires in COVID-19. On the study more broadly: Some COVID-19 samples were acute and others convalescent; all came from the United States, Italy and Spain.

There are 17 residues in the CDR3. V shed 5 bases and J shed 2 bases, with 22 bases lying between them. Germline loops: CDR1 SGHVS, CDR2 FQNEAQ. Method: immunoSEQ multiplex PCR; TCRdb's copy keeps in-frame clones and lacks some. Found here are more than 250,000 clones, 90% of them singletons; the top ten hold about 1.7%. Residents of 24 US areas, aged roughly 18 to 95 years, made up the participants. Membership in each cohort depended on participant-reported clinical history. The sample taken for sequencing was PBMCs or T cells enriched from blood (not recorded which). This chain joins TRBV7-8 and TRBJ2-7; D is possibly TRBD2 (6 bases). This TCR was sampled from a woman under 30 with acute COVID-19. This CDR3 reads CASSPLTSPGITYEQYF. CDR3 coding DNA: TGTGCCAGCAGCCCACTGACTAGTCCGGGAATTACCTACGAGCAGTACTTC.